This T cell receptor beta chain stems from a study of T-cell memory formation after mild COVID-19. The study, taken as a whole, reports: Prior to infection, memory already included some responding clones, suggesting cross-reactive memory joined.

One entry per CDR3 protein, called by TCRdb with MiXCR from the 5' RACE reads. The sample lists more than 450,000 distinct CDR3 sequences, about a sixth occurring once. The germline CDR1 and CDR2 sequences are SGDLS and YYNGEE. The CDR3 consists of 14 residues. Trimming shortened V by 0 bases and J by 5 bases, and 11 bases separated the two germline ends. A remark on this clonotype: The antigen remains unidentified.

The V and J genes are TRBV9 and TRBJ2-5, with D perhaps matching TRBD1 (6 bases). This clonotype was sampled from an adult woman who had mild COVID-19 (a few samples of this study predate the infection). Cell type and time point are not known. The specimen sequenced was PBMCs or a T cell subset sorted from them (not recorded which). The CDR3 DNA follows: TGTGCCAGCAGCGTAGAGGGGGACGACGAGACCCAGTACTTC. Protein product: CASSVEGDDETQYF.